This T cell receptor (beta chain) was profiled in a study of control samples from healthy donors and cancer patients. Assay: immunoSEQ multiplex PCR; the TCRdb copy retains only in-frame clones and omits some. The repertoire includes around 41,000 clones, around 94% of them detected once, and 24% sits in the top ten. In germline, CDR1 is SNHLY, CDR2 FYNNEI. This CDR3 comprises 14 residues. Trimming stripped 5 bases from V and 0 bases from J, with 8 bases between. This receptor was obtained from a man in his sixties in good health. This sequence joins TRBV2 and TRBJ1-5; D is undetermined. Specimen: blood. The CDR3 DNA sequence: TGTGCCAGCAGTTTGGTTTCTAGCAATCAGCCCCAGCATTTT. It codes for CASSLVSSNQPQHF.